A single sample is the source of the 27 T cell receptor beta chains below, sequenced in a study of T cell responses to AZD1222 COVID-19 vaccine. TCRdb keeps only in-frame clones here, not all; method: immunoSEQ multiplex PCR. Of 130,000 to 150,000 clones listed, about 90% were seen once; the top ten hold less than 2%. The specimen was peripheral blood, collected on day 0 of AZD1222 vaccination. Receptors originate from an adult in good health.

CDR3 coding DNA: TGCGCCAGCAGCCCCCCACGGTTAGGGTCAATCACTGAAGCTTTCTTT. This encodes CASSPPRLGSITEAFF. The chain carries TRBV4-1 and TRBJ1-1, with D hard to call. Between the trimmed V and J ends, which lost 4 bases and 4 bases, there was a span of 19 bases. Germline V gene lookup returns CDR1 MGHRA and CDR2 YSYEKL. CDR3 length: 16 residues.

This chain connects TRBV14 to TRBJ1-1; possibly TRBD1 for D (5 bases). V lost 5 bases to trimming and J lost 1 base, with 11 bases between them. This CDR3 region has 14 residues. Germline V gene sequence: CDR1 SGHDN, CDR2 FVKESK. In DNA form, the CDR3 reads TGTGCCAGCAGCAAACGGGGGGAGAACACTGAAGCTTTCTTT. This gives the protein CASSKRGENTEAFF. Using reference TRBV14 and TRBJ1-1 for the parts outside the CDR3, the full variable domain is EAGVTQFPSHSVIEKGQTVTLRCDPISGHDNLYWYRRVMGKEIKFLLHFVKESKQDESGMPNNRFLAERTGGTYSTLKVQPAELEDSGVYFCASSKRGENTEAFFGQGTRLTVV.

The rearrangement joins TRBV19 to TRBJ2-3, with 12 nucleotides matching TRBD1. CDR3 length: 18 amino acids. CDR1 and CDR2 (germline): LNHDA, SQIVND (reference sequence). J was trimmed by 5 bases and V by 3 bases; bases with no gene match: 12. CDR3 sequence: CASSIFEPGQGAEDTQYF. CDR3 in DNA: TGTGCCAGTAGTATCTTTGAGCCGGGACAGGGGGCAGAAGATACGCAGTATTTT. Full variable domain (remainder filled in from reference TRBV19 and TRBJ2-3): DGGITQSPKYLFRKEGQNVTLSCEQNLNHDAMYWYRQDPGQGLRLIYYSQIVNDFQKGDIAEGYSVSREKKESFPLTVTSAQKNPTAFYLCASSIFEPGQGAEDTQYFGPGTRLTVL.

In its sample, this clone was seen once. The V gene is TRBV15, the J gene TRBJ2-1; D might be TRBD1 (7 bases). The CDR3 runs 14 residues. Germline CDR1 reads LNHNV; CDR2 reads YYDKDF (reference sequence). Trimming left V 3 bases short and J 6 bases short, with 12 bases between. The CDR3: CATSRGGQINEQFF. Written as DNA, the CDR3 is TGTGCCACCAGCAGGGGGGGACAGATCAATGAGCAGTTCTTC.

The chain couples TRBV5-4 to TRBJ2-3, with 13 nucleotides matching TRBD2. The junction had 6 bases not matched to a gene; V was cut back by 4 bases and J by 1 base. The CDR3 covers 17 residues. Germline V CDR1 and CDR2: SGHNT, YYREEE (reference sequence). In DNA, the CDR3 is TGTGCCAGCAGCCGGAGACTAGCGGGGGGTGGCACAGATACGCAGTATTTT. The encoded protein is CASSRRLAGGGTDTQYF.

The chain has TRBV27 and TRBJ1-5; D uncertain. CDR1 is MNHEY, CDR2 SMNVEV, per germline (reference sequence). The germline V and J ends were trimmed by 4 bases and 2 bases, with 9 bases remaining between them. This CDR3 comprises 14 residues. CDR3 region: CASSSQTGNQPQHF. The DNA for the CDR3 is TGTGCCAGCAGTTCTCAGACGGGCAATCAGCCCCAGCATTTT.

The chain joins TRBV4-2 to TRBJ2-7, with 7 bases aligning to TRBD1. Germline lookup yields CDR1 LGHNA and CDR2 YNFKEQ. CDR3 size: 15 residues. Trimming took 6 bases from V and 2 from J; bases not matched to a gene: 10. Written as DNA, the CDR3 is TGTGCCAGCAGGCCCTCGGGACAGATCGCCTACGAGCAGTACTTC. Its protein is CASRPSGQIAYEQYF.

J is TRBJ2-7 and V is TRBV6-6; D is undetermined. V gave up 7 bases and J gave up 0 bases, with 10 bases separating them. Germline V gene data show CDR1 as MNHNY and CDR2 as SVGAGI (reference sequence). The CDR3 runs to 13 residues. In DNA form, the CDR3 reads TGTGCCAGCACTGGCAGTCTCTCCTACGAGCAGTACTTC. This gives the protein CASTGSLSYEQYF.

This sequence joins TRBV5-5 and TRBJ2-7; 8 bases map to TRBD1. V trimming: 4 bases; J trimming: 3 bases; junction bases outside the gene matches: 3. Germline loops: CDR1 SGHKS, CDR2 YYEKEE (reference sequence). This CDR3 has 13 residues. The CDR3, as DNA: TGTGCCAGCAGCAATACAGGGGGCTACGAGCAGTACTTC. This sequence encodes CASSNTGGYEQYF.

This chain connects TRBV27 to TRBJ2-2; a weak D match, TRBD2 (6 bases). The CDR3 loop spans 13 amino acids. The V and J ends lost 2 bases and 6 bases respectively, with 7 bases between them. Per the germline V gene, CDR1 is MNHEY and CDR2 is SMNVEV (reference sequence). Here the CDR3 reads CASSLGGSGELFF. The CDR3 region has the DNA TGTGCCAGCAGTTTAGGGGGGTCCGGGGAGCTGTTTTTT.

The chain carries TRBV6-5 and TRBJ1-5, with 7 positions matching TRBD1. The CDR3 has 15 amino acids. With V trimmed by 5 bases and J by 7 bases, 11 bases remained unmatched. Germline V gene data show CDR1 as MNHEY and CDR2 as SVGAGI. The CDR3: CASSPHRQGWQPQHF. The CDR3, as DNA: TGTGCCAGCAGTCCCCACCGACAGGGTTGGCAGCCCCAGCATTTT.

The V gene is TRBV6-1, the J gene TRBJ2-5; a weak D match, TRBD1 (6 bases). Between the trimmed V and J ends, which lost 0 bases and 0 bases, there was a span of 11 bases. Germline CDR1 and CDR2: MNHNS and SASEGT. This CDR3 contains 16 residues. The DNA of the CDR3 is TGTGCCAGCAGTGAAGCTTCGGGACACAACCAAGAGACCCAGTACTTC. As protein: CASSEASGHNQETQYF.

The J gene is TRBJ1-1, the V gene TRBV7-2, with a possible D match to TRBD1 (6 bases). Trimming pared 2 bases from V and 1 base from J, leaving 11 bases between. The germline CDR1 and CDR2 sequences are SGHTA and FQGNSA. The CDR3 covers 15 residues. The CDR3 is CASSLTGRGNTEAFF. CDR3 nucleotides: TGTGCCAGCAGCTTAACCGGCAGGGGGAACACTGAAGCTTTCTTT.

This clone was counted once. The chain has TRBV2 and TRBJ1-2, with 8 bases that match TRBD1. CDR3 length: 14 amino acids. Germline CDR1 is SNHLY and CDR2 is FYNNEI. V was clipped by 4 bases and J by 3 bases; unmatched bases: 4. As DNA, the CDR3 is TGTGCCAGCAGTGGCCAGACAGGGGACTATGGCTACACCTTC. Translating gives CASSGQTGDYGYTF.

The chain employs TRBV6-5 and TRBJ2-7; 10 nucleotides align to TRBD1. The CDR3 is 13 residues long. V lost 6 bases and J lost 6; bases outside the gene matches: 5. CDR1 is MNHEY, CDR2 SVGAGI, per germline. The CDR3 coding sequence is TGTGCCAGCAGCATGGGACAGGGGTTCGAGCAGTACTTC. The encoded protein is CASSMGQGFEQYF.

The chain employs TRBV4-3 and TRBJ1-6, with unresolved D. CDR3 size: 16 residues. Between the trimmed V and J ends, which lost 3 bases and 7 bases, there was a span of 16 bases. Germline V gives CDR1 LGHNA, CDR2 YSLEER. CDR3 sequence reads: CASSHATGPLNSPLHF. CDR3 sequence (DNA): TGCGCCAGCAGCCACGCCACCGGGCCGTTAAATTCACCCCTCCACTTT.

V gene TRBV19 combines with J gene TRBJ1-4; D gene unclear. Germline V CDR1 and CDR2: LNHDA, SQIVND (reference sequence). Trimming shortened V by 3 bases and J by 6 bases, and 14 bases separated the two germline ends. The CDR3 loop spans 15 amino acids. CDR3 sequence (DNA): TGTGCCAGTAGTATTTTCGGGTTTGAGGATGAAAAACTGTTTTTT. Translated: CASSIFGFEDEKLFF.

The rearrangement joins TRBV20-1 to TRBJ1-2; no clear D gene. From germline, CDR1 is DFQATT and CDR2 SNEGSKA (reference sequence). The CDR3 has 12 amino acids. Trimming took 4 bases from V and 2 from J, leaving 8 bases between them. The CDR3: CSATDGNYGYTF. DNA of the CDR3: TGCAGTGCTACTGACGGAAACTATGGCTACACCTTC.

V and J are TRBV7-2 and TRBJ1-2, with D tentatively TRBD1 (5 bases). The CDR3 runs 15 residues. Germline V CDR1 and CDR2: SGHTA, FQGNSA. The V gene lost 4 bases and the J gene lost 6 bases, with 18 bases spanning the gap. The CDR3 reads CASSSQPGPNDGYTF. The CDR3 DNA follows: TGTGCCAGCAGCTCCCAACCGGGGCCCAACGATGGCTACACCTTC.

The chain links TRBV28 to TRBJ1-1; weak D call: TRBD1 (5 bases). With 4 bases removed from V and 3 bases from J, the gap between germline ends came to 15 bases. Germline V gene data show CDR1 as MDHEN and CDR2 as SYDVKM. CDR3 length equals 15 residues. The CDR3 coding sequence is TGTGCCAGCAGTTCCCCCCAAGTGGGGGACACTGAAGCTTTCTTT. Translated, it gives CASSSPQVGDTEAFF.

This clone was recorded only once. This chain joins TRBV3-1 (or the pseudogene TRBV3-2) and TRBJ2-7; no firm D call. The CDR3 spans 13 residues. Germline V gives CDR1 LGHDT, CDR2 YNNKEL (reference sequence). The germline V and J ends were trimmed by 1 base and 6 bases, with 10 bases remaining between them. The CDR3 here is CASSQVSGLEQYF. CDR3 coding DNA: TGTGCCAGCAGCCAAGTCTCAGGTCTCGAGCAGTACTTC.

The rearrangement links TRBV6-1 to TRBJ1-5; possibly TRBD1 for D (5 bases). The CDR3 sequence is 17 residues long. The germline V and J ends were trimmed by 1 base and 2 bases, with 15 bases remaining between them. The germline V gene encodes CDR1 MNHNS and CDR2 SASEGT. The CDR3 sequence: CASSEGTQVYGNQPQHF. The CDR3 DNA reads as TGTGCCAGCAGTGAAGGGACACAGGTATACGGCAATCAGCCCCAGCATTTT.

The count of this clone is one. This chain joins TRBV29-1 and TRBJ1-3, with unresolved D. The V gene's germline CDR1 is SQVTM and CDR2 ANQGSEA. The CDR3 spans 13 residues. Between the trimmed V and J ends, which lost 5 bases and 4 bases, there was a span of 12 bases. The CDR3 bases are TGCAGCGTTTCCGTTGCACAGGGAAACACCATATATTTT. Translated: CSVSVAQGNTIYF.

This clone came up a few times. The chain has TRBV7-6 and TRBJ2-7, with D unresolved. The CDR3 is 13 residues long. From germline, CDR1 is SGHVS and CDR2 FNYEAQ. Trimming shortened V by 0 bases and J by 7 bases, and 10 bases separated the two germline ends. The CDR3: CASSLAPGSEQYF. CDR3 nucleotide sequence: TGTGCCAGCAGCTTAGCACCAGGATCTGAGCAGTACTTC.

The rearrangement uses TRBV7-2 and TRBJ1-1, with a weak D call TRBD1 (5 bases). Germline V lookup: CDR1 SGHTA, CDR2 FQGNSA. V was cut by 1 base and J by 4 bases, with 13 bases left in between. The CDR3 extends over 15 amino acids. This chain's CDR3 is CASSLVGGRVTEAFF. The CDR3, as DNA: TGTGCCAGCAGCTTAGTCGGGGGAAGAGTCACTGAAGCTTTCTTT.

The chain carries TRBV6-6 and TRBJ1-1; 10 bases align to TRBD1. This CDR3 is built from 13 residues. V shed 5 bases, J shed 7 bases, and the junction held 4 bases outside the gene matches. Germline loops: CDR1 MNHNY, CDR2 SVGAGI (reference sequence). As DNA, the CDR3 is TGTGCCAGCAGTAGACAGGGGGCGATTGAAGCTTTCTTT. It is translated as CASSRQGAIEAFF.

This clone was observed a single time. This chain connects TRBV5-1 to TRBJ1-6; D is unresolved. V was cut by 0 bases and J by 8 bases, with 3 bases left in between. The V gene's germline CDR1 is SGHRS and CDR2 YFSETQ. The CDR3 runs to 12 residues. CDR3 sequence reads: CASSLEDSPLHF. Here the CDR3 DNA reads TGCGCCAGCAGCTTGGAGGATTCACCCCTCCACTTT.